This T cell receptor beta chain was sequenced for a study of shared clonotypes between healthy human individuals. Per germline, CDR1 LGHNA and CDR2 YSLEER. Trimming took 0 bases from V and 5 from J; bases not matched to a gene: 9. This CDR3 region has 17 residues. Clones were sequenced by immunoSEQ multiplex PCR, and TCRdb holds only the in-frame ones, with some missing. The sample has 2 million to 2.5 million clones, 80% to 95% seen once. This clonotype was obtained from a man between 18 and 35 years old in good health. Some clones in this sample may be carry-over from other donors' samples. Material for sequencing was naive CD4+ T cells from PBMCs. Described subset: CD45RA+ positively selected. The rearrangement uses TRBV4-3 and TRBJ2-2, with 7 positions matching TRBD2. CDR3 amino acids: CASSQDLRGVITGELFF. The DNA for the CDR3 is TGCGCCAGCAGCCAAGATCTTCGGGGGGTAATTACCGGGGAGCTGTTTTTT.